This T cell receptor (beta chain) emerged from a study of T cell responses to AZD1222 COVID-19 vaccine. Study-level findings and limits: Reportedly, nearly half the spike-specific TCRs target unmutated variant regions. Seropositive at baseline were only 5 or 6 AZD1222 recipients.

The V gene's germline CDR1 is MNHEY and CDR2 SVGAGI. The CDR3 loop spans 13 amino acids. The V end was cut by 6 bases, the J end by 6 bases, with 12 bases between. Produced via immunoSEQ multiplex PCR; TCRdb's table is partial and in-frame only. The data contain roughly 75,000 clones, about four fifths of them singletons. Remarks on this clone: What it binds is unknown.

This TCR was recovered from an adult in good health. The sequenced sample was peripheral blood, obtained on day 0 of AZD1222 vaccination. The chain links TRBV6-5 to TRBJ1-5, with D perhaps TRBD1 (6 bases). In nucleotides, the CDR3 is TGTGCCAGCAGCCCACAGGGTAGTCAGCCCCAGCATTTT. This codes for CASSPQGSQPQHF.